This T cell receptor beta chain was captured by sequencing in a study of shared clonotypes between healthy human individuals. Study results and caveats: How much donors shared clonotypes was expected to be affected by sequencing depth. The genetic and exposure-history diversity represented was limited by few donors.

Using immunoSEQ multiplex PCR, the repertoire was profiled, and TCRdb retains in-frame clones only, with some absent. The table has approximately 2,300,000 clones, around 92% seen once. Unmatched junction bases numbered 5, after V lost 3 bases and J lost 3 bases. The CDR3 runs to 14 residues. Germline V CDR1 and CDR2: KGHSH, LQKENI. As regards this clone: Its specificity is not known.

The gene calls are TRBV18 and TRBJ2-7; 7 bases are shared with TRBD1. The clonotype was recovered from a man younger than 35 in good health. Some clones in this sample may be carry-over from other donors' samples. The material sequenced was naive CD4+ T cells from PBMCs. Subset given: CD45RA+ positively selected. CDR3 DNA: TGTGCCAGCTCACCGGCCGGGACAGTCTACGAGCAGTACTTC. This gives the protein CASSPAGTVYEQYF. Together with reference TRBV18 and TRBJ2-7, the CDR3 gives the full variable domain: NAGVMQNPRHLVRRRGQEARLRCSPMKGHSHVYWYRQLPEEGLKFMVYLQKENIIDESGMPKERFSAEFPKEGPSILRIQQVVRGDSAAYFCASSPAGTVYEQYFGPGTRLTVT.